The rows below give T cell receptor beta chains drawn from one sample of a study of CD4 T cells in relation to SARS-CoV-2 and coronaviruses. TCRdb's table, derived via immunoSEQ multiplex PCR, lists solely in-frame clones and lacks some. The data contain 20,000 to 25,000 clones, about 79% of them singletons. The antigens these receptors bind are not known. Sequencing was carried out using CD4+ T cells from PBMCs, cultured in vitro. These receptors were collected from a human donor in good health. Both conserved end residues are part of each CDR3. A D gene is named only where the DNA matches it firmly. Expanded clones get a size class; other rows say once, few or many, or leave the size out.

>TRBJ1-1|.|.|TRBV9
TGTGCCAGCAGCGTAGACGCAAGGGTCCCGCCTGAAGCTTTCTTT
CASSVDARVPPEAFF
>TRBJ1-3|.|few|TRBV2
TGTGCCTCCAGTGAGGGGGGTTCTGGAAACACCATATATTTT
CASSEGGSGNTIYF
>TRBJ2-3|.|.|TRBV7-9
TGTGCCAGCAGCTTAGGGGCAGGGCTGGGCTCTGCAGATACGCAGTATTTT
CASSLGAGLGSADTQYF
>TRBJ1-1|.|.|TRBV10-1
TGCGCCAGCAGTGAGTCGAAAGCTCGAACTGAAGCTTTCTTT
CASSESKARTEAFF
>TRBJ1-4|TRBD1|.|TRBV30
TGTGCCTGGAGTGTACCGACAGGGGGCGGAGGAAAACTGTTTTTT
CAWSVPTGGGGKLFF
>TRBJ2-3|TRBD2|few|TRBV2
TGTGCCAGCAGTGAGGGACTAGCCACAGATACGCAGTATTTT
CASSEGLATDTQYF
>TRBJ2-7|.|.|TRBV19
TGTGCCAGTAATTCCCCCTCCTACGAGCAGTACTTC
CASNSPSYEQYF
>TRBJ2-5|.|few|TRBV18
TGTGCCAGCTCACCCTCTGGTGAAGAGACCCAGTACTTC
CASSPSGEETQYF
>TRBJ2-2|.|few|TRBV5-1
TGCGCCAGCAGCTCTTCGACAGGGAACACCGGGGAGCTGTTTTTT
CASSSSTGNTGELFF
>TRBJ2-1|TRBD2|.|TRBV19
TGTGCCAGTGGGGGAGGGGACAATGAGCAGTTCTTC
CASGGGDNEQFF
>TRBJ2-7|.|.|TRBV11-3
TGTGCCAGCAGCCCCCGAGGGCAGGGGATCAACGAGCAGTACTTC
CASSPRGQGINEQYF
>TRBJ1-4|.|.|TRBV7-2
TGTGCCAGCAGCTTAGGCCCAACTAATGAAAAACTGTTTTTT
CASSLGPTNEKLFF
>TRBJ2-5|.|.|TRBV11-3
TGTGCCAGCAGCCGACGAACCGGGACCCAAGAGACCCAGTACTTC
CASSRRTGTQETQYF
>TRBJ1-2|.|once|TRBV10-3
TGTGCCATCAGTGAGTCTGGCCGACTACGCTATGGCTACACCTTC
CAISESGRLRYGYTF
>TRBJ1-2|TRBD1|few|TRBV6-5
TGTGCCAGCAGTTACCGGGACAGTAAGAGTGTATACGGCTACACCTTC
CASSYRDSKSVYGYTF
>TRBJ1-5|.|once|TRBV6-1
TGTGCCAGCAGTGACATAGACGGACAGCCCCAGCATTTT
CASSDIDGQPQHF
>TRBJ1-2|.|.|TRBV13
TGTGCCAGCAGCTTAGGCCCTTCAGGGCAGGGGAGCTATGGCTACACCTTC
CASSLGPSGQGSYGYTF
>TRBJ1-4|TRBD1|.|TRBV30
TGTGCCTGGAGTAGGAGACAGGGAGGTGAAAAACTGTTTTTT
CAWSRRQGGEKLFF
>TRBJ2-7|.|.|TRBV5-4
TGTGCCAGCAGCTTGGACAGTGGGGGCGAGCAGTACTTC
CASSLDSGGEQYF
>TRBJ1-5|.|.|TRBV12-5
TGTGCTAGTGGTTTAGACACAGGGACCGGACAGCCCCAGCATTTT
CASGLDTGTGQPQHF
>TRBJ2-1|TRBD2|.|TRBV5-1
TGCGCCAGCAGCAGAGGACTAGCGGAACCGTACAATGAGCAGTTCTTC
CASSRGLAEPYNEQFF
>TRBJ2-3|TRBD2|.|TRBV7-2
TGTGCCAGCAGCCCCGCCCTAGCGGGCACAGATACGCAGTATTTT
CASSPALAGTDTQYF
>TRBJ2-3|TRBD2|.|TRBV4-3
TGCGCCAGCAGCCAGCGGGAGCACGCAGATACGCAGTATTTT
CASSQREHADTQYF
>TRBJ1-1|.|.|TRBV29-1
TGCAGCGTTGCCAGGACTATCGAAGCTTTCTTT
CSVARTIEAFF
>TRBJ1-1|.|.|TRBV2
TGTGCCAGCAGATGGGAGGGTACTGAAGCTTTCTTT
CASRWEGTEAFF
>TRBJ2-3|TRBD1|.|TRBV5-1
TGCGCCAGCAGCTTGGAAGGGGGCGGTACAGATACGCAGTATTTT
CASSLEGGGTDTQYF
>TRBJ1-3|TRBD1|.|TRBV6-1
TGTGCCAGCAGTCAAGGGGGACAGAGCTCTGGAAACACCATATATTTT
CASSQGGQSSGNTIYF
>TRBJ1-6|TRBD1|.|TRBV6-5
TGTGCCAGCAGAAGGAGGGACAGAATCGGTTCACCCCTCCACTTT
CASRRRDRIGSPLHF
>TRBJ1-2|.|.|TRBV28
TGTGCCAGCAGTCCCCCGACGGGGAATAGATATGGCTACACCTTC
CASSPPTGNRYGYTF
>TRBJ1-6|.|.|TRBV6-1
TGTGCCAGCAGTGAACACTCCGGGACTGTCTACCTCCACTTT
CASSEHSGTVYLHF
>TRBJ2-1|TRBD2|few|TRBV7-7
TGTGCCAGCAGCTTTGGGACTAGCGGGGTGAATGAGCAGTTCTTC
CASSFGTSGVNEQFF
>TRBJ1-1|.|.|TRBV18
TGTGCCAGCTCACTTGAGGGGACACCGAACACTGAAGCTTTCTTT
CASSLEGTPNTEAFF
>TRBJ2-7|.|.|TRBV7-2
TGTGCCAGCAAGTACAGGGGGGGAGAGCAGTACTTC
CASKYRGGEQYF
>TRBJ2-2|.|few|TRBV10-1
TGCGCCAGCAGTGAAAGGGTAGACGGGGAGCTGTTTTTT
CASSERVDGELFF
>TRBJ2-1|TRBD2|.|TRBV3-1/TRBV3-2
TGTGCCAGCAGCCAGATTGCGGGACTAGCGTCCAATGAGCAGTTCTTC
CASSQIAGLASNEQFF
>TRBJ1-1|TRBD1|once|TRBV5-6
TGTGCCAGCAGCTTGACAGGGGAGGGTGAAGCTTTCTTT
CASSLTGEGEAFF
>TRBJ1-4|.|.|TRBV3-1/TRBV3-2
TGTGCCAGCAGGGGGGACGCAACTAATGAAAAACTGTTTTTT
CASRGDATNEKLFF
>TRBJ1-6|TRBD1|.|TRBV5-1
TGCGCCAGCAGCTTGGGGTCCCGGGACAGGGTCAATTCACCCCTCCACTTT
CASSLGSRDRVNSPLHF
>TRBJ2-3|TRBD2|.|TRBV7-2
TGTGCCAGCAGTTCCGGACTAGCGGGAGGTACAGATACGCAGTATTTT
CASSSGLAGGTDTQYF
>TRBJ2-6|.|.|TRBV9
TGTGCCAGCAGCGTAGCGACAGGAGTCTCTGGGGCCAACGTCCTGACTTTC
CASSVATGVSGANVLTF
>TRBJ1-1|TRBD1|once|TRBV6-1
TGTGCCAGCAGTGGTCGACAGGGAAGCATTAAGACTGAAGCTTTCTTT
CASSGRQGSIKTEAFF
>TRBJ2-3|.|.|TRBV7-2
TGTGCCAGCAGCATGGGACACACCACAGATACGCAGTATTTT
CASSMGHTTDTQYF
>TRBJ1-5|.|.|TRBV6-2/TRBV6-3
TGTGCCAGCAGTAAACAACAGGGCGGCAATCAGCCCCAGCATTTT
CASSKQQGGNQPQHF
>TRBJ1-4|.|.|TRBV6-5
TGTGCCAGCAGTTACTCGGGCAGGGCCGGGGAAAAACTGTTTTTT
CASSYSGRAGEKLFF
>TRBJ2-7|.|.|TRBV5-1
TGCGCCAGCAGCTTGGACTACGAGCAGTACTTC
CASSLDYEQYF
>TRBJ2-7|TRBD1|.|TRBV6-6
TGTGCCAGCAGCCGGGGACAGGGGGGCGAGCAGTACTTC
CASSRGQGGEQYF
>TRBJ2-5|.|.|TRBV5-6
TGTGCCAGCAGCTGGCGCAGAGCGGACCTTGGGGAGACCCAGTACTTC
CASSWRRADLGETQYF
>TRBJ1-1|.|.|TRBV19
TGTGCCAGTAGTATAGCAGGTCTACGGACCAAAGCTTTCTTT
CASSIAGLRTKAFF
>TRBJ2-5|.|.|TRBV21-1
TGTGCCAGCAGCAAAATAACCCCCCCCGGGGGGCGGGGGCAAGAGACCCAGTACTTC
CASSKITPPGGRGQETQYF
>TRBJ2-7|TRBD1|.|TRBV10-3
TGTGCCATCAGCGACAGGGGGATCTCCTACGAGCAGTACTTC
CAISDRGISYEQYF
>TRBJ2-1|TRBD2|.|TRBV2
TGTGCCAGCTATGGACTAGTCACCTACAATGAGCAGTTCTTC
CASYGLVTYNEQFF
>TRBJ1-3|.|.|TRBV4-1
TGCGCCAGCAGCCTTCAGCTCTACTCTGGAAACACCATATATTTT
CASSLQLYSGNTIYF
>TRBJ2-7|.|.|TRBV28
TGTGCCAGCAGTTTAAGCCAGGCCCCCTACGAGCAGTACTTC
CASSLSQAPYEQYF
>TRBJ2-7|TRBD1|.|TRBV19
TGTGCCAGTAGTCCCGGACAGGCCGAGACCTACGAGCAGTACTTC
CASSPGQAETYEQYF
>TRBJ2-7|TRBD2|.|TRBV29-1
TGCAGCGTTGCGAGGACTAGCGGTATGGAGGAGCAGTACTTC
CSVARTSGMEEQYF
>TRBJ2-1|TRBD2|.|TRBV5-1
TGCGCCAGCAGCACCGGACTAGCGGGAAGAAACTCCTACAATGAGCAGTTCTTC
CASSTGLAGRNSYNEQFF
>TRBJ1-3|.|.|TRBV7-9
TGTGCCAGCAGCAACCCCTCAAACACCATATATTTT
CASSNPSNTIYF
>TRBJ2-7|TRBD1|.|TRBV6-2/TRBV6-3
TGTGCCAGCAGTCGCGACGGGACAGGGGGCTCCTACGAGCAGTACTTC
CASSRDGTGGSYEQYF
>TRBJ2-2|.|.|TRBV9
TGTGCCAGCAGCCCTCGACAGAGTAATCAGGCGGGGGAGCTGTTTTTT
CASSPRQSNQAGELFF
>TRBJ2-1|.|.|TRBV12-5
TGTGCTAGTGGTTTGGTAGTAGAATCGCAGTTCTTC
CASGLVVESQFF